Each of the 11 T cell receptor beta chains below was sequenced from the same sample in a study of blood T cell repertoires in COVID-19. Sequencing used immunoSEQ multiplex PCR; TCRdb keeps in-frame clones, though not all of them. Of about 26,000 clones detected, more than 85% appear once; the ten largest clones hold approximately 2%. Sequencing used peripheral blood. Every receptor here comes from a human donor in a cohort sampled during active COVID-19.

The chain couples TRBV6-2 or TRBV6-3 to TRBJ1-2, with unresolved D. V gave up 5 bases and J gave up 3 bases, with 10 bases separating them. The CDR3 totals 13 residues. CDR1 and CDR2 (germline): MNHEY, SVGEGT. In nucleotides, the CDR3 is TGTGCCAGCAGTGTCGGCGGCTACTATGGCTACACCTTC. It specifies CASSVGGYYGYTF.

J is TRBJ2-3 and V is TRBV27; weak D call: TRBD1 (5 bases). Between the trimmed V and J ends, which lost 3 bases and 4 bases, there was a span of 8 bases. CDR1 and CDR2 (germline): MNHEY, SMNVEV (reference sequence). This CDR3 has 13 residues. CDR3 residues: CASSFRAPDTQYF. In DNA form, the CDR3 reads TGTGCCAGCAGTTTCAGGGCCCCAGATACGCAGTATTTT.

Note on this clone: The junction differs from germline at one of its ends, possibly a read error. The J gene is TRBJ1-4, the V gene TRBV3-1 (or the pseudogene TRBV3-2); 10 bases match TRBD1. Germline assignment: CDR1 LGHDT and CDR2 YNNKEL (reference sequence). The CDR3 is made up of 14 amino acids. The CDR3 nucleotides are TGTGCCAGCAGACAAGGGACAGGGGCTGAAAAACTGTTTTTT. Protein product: CASRQGTGAEKLFF.

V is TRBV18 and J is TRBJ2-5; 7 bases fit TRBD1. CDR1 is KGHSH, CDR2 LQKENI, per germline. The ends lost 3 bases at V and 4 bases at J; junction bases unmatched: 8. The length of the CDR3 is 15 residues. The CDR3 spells CASSPQTGSAETQYF. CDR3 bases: TGTGCCAGCTCACCTCAGACAGGGTCGGCAGAGACCCAGTACTTC.

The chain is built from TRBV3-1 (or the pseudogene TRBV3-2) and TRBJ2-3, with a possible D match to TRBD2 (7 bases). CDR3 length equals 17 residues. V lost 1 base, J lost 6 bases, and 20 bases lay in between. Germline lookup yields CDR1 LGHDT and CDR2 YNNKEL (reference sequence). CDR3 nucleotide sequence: TGTGCCAGCAGCCAAGGTTGGGGGCGGGGGAGTGGTGATACGCAGTATTTT. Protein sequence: CASSQGWGRGSGDTQYF.

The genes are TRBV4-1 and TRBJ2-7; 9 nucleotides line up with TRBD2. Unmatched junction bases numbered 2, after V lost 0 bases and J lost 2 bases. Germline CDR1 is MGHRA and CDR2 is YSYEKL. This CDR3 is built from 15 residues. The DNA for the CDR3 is TGCGCCAGCAGCCAAGATGCGGGGGGGGCCTACGAGCAGTACTTC. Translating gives CASSQDAGGAYEQYF.

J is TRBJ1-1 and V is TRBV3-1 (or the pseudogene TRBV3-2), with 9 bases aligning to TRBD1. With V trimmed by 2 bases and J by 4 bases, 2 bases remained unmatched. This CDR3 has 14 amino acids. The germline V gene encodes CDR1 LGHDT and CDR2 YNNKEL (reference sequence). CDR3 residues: CASSQRQGGTEAFF. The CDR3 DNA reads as TGTGCCAGCAGCCAAAGACAGGGGGGCACTGAAGCTTTCTTT.

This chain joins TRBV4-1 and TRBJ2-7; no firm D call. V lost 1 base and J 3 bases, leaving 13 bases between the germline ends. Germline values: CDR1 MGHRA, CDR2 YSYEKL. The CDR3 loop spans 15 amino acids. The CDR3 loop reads CASSQGHAPNYEQYF. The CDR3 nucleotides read TGCGCCAGCAGCCAAGGGCACGCACCCAACTACGAGCAGTACTTC.

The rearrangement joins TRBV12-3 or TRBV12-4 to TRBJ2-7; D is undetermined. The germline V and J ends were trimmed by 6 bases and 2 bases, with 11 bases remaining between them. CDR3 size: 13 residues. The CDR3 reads CASRRQTTYEQYF. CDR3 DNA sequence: TGTGCCAGCAGGCGACAAACAACCTACGAGCAGTACTTC.

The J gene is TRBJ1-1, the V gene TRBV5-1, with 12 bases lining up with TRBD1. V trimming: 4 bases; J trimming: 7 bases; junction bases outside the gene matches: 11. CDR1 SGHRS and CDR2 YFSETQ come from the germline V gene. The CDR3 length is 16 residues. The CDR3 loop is CASSLRDRGLADEAFF. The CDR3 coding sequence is TGCGCCAGCAGCCTCCGGGACAGGGGGCTCGCCGATGAAGCTTTCTTT.

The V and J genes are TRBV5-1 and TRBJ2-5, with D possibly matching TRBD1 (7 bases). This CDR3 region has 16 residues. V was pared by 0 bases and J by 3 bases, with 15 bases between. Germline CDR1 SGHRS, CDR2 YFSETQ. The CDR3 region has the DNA TGCGCCAGCAGCTTGGATGGCAGGGGGGCCGAAGAGACCCAGTACTTC. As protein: CASSLDGRGAEETQYF.